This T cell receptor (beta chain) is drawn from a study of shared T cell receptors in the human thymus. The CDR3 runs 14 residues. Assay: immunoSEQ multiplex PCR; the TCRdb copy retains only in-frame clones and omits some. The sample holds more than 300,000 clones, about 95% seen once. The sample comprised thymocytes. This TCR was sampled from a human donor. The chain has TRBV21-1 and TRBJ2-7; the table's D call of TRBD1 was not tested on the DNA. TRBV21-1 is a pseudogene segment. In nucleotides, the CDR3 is TGTGCCAGCAGCAAAGGGACAGGGGGCAACGAGCAGTACTTC. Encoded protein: CASSKGTGGNEQYF.